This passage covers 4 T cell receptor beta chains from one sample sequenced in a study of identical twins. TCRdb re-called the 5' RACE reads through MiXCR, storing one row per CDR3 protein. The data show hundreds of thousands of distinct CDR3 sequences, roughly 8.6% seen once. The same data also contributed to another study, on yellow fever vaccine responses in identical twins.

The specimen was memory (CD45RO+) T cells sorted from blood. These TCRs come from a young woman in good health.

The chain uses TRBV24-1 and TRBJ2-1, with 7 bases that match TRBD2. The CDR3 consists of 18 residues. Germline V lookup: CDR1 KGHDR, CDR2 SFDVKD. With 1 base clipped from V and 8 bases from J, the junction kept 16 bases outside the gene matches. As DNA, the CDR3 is TGTGCCACCAGTGATTTAGCCGAAGCGGGCGGGAGAGGCGATGAGCAGTTCTTC. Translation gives CATSDLAEAGGRGDEQFF.

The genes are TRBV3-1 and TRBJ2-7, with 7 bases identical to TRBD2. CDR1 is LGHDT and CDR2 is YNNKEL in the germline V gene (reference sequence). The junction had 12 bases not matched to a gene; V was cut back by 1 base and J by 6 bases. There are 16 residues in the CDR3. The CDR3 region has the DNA TGTGCCAGCAGCCAAGTTCGCGCGGGAGTAATGGGCGAGCAGTACTTC. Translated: CASSQVRAGVMGEQYF.

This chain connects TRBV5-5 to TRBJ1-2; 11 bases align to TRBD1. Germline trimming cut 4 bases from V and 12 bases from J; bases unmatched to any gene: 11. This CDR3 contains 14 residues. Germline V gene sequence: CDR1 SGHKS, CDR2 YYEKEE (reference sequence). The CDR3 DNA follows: TGTGCCAGCAGCATAACCGGGACAGGGGGGATCAACACCTTC. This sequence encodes CASSITGTGGINTF.

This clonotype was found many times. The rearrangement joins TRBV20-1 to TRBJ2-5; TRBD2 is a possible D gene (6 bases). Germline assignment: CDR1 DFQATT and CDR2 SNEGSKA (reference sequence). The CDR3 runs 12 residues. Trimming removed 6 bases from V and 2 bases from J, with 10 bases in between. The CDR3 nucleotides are TGCAGTGCCCGGGACTGGCAAGAGACCCAGTACTTC. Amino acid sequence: CSARDWQETQYF.